This T cell receptor beta chain derives from a study of T cells after yellow fever vaccination. This CDR3 contains 13 residues. Germline values: CDR1 DFQATT, CDR2 SNEGSKA (reference sequence). The V gene lost 1 base and the J gene lost 3 bases, with 10 bases spanning the gap. MiXCR, run by TCRdb on the 5' RACE reads, gives a single entry per CDR3 protein. The sample contains some 390,000 distinct CDR3 sequences, approximately 18% of which appear only once. Study conclusions and caveats: Most primary-vaccination clones reappeared after the booster (approximately 96% CD4, 75% to 90% CD8).

Turning to this clonotype: Its target is not known.

The chain is built from TRBV20-1 and TRBJ2-7; D unresolved. The receptor comes from a man aged 18 to 29 who received the YFV17D yellow fever vaccine. Sample: PBMCs, taken before the yellow fever booster vaccination. The CDR3 is CSARGGRHYEQYF. The CDR3 DNA is TGCAGTGCTAGAGGCGGCCGCCACTACGAGCAGTACTTC.